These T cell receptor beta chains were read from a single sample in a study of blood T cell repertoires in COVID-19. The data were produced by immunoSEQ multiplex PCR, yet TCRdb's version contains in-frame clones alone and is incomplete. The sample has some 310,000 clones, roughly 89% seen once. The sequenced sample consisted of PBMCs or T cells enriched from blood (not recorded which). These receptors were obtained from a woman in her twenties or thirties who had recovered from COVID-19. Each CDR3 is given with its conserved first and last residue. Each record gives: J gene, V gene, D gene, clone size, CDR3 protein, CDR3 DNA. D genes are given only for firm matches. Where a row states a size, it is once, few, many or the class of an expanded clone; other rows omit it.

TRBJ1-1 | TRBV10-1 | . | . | CASSGPGKAFF | TGCGCCAGCAGTGGACCAGGTAAAGCTTTCTTT
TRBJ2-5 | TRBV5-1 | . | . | CASSQAWGSQETQYF | TGCGCCAGCAGCCAGGCCTGGGGCTCTCAAGAGACCCAGTACTTC
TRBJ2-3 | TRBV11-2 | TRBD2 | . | CASSFRGRAGVWTDTQYF | TGTGCCAGCAGCTTTCGGGGTAGGGCGGGAGTATGGACAGATACGCAGTATTTT
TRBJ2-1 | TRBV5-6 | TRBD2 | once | CASSKLTSGRRDEQFF | TGTGCCAGCAGCAAATTGACTAGCGGGAGGAGGGATGAGCAGTTCTTC
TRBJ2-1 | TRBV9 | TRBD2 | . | CASSMRGLAYNEQFF | TGTGCCAGCAGCATGCGGGGACTAGCCTACAATGAGCAGTTCTTC
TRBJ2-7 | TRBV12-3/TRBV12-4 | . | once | CASSSRQFYEQYF | TGTGCCAGCAGTTCACGACAGTTCTACGAGCAGTACTTC
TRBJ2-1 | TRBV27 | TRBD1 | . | CASSLEGTGVGARNEQFF | TGTGCCAGCAGTTTGGAGGGGACAGGGGTCGGCGCTCGTAATGAGCAGTTCTTC
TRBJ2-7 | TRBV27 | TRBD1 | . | CASSLVGQGVGAYEQYF | TGTGCCAGCAGTTTAGTGGGACAGGGGGTGGGAGCCTACGAGCAGTACTTC
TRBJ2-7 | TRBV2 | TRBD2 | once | CASSEWTSTSYEQYF | TGTGCCAGCAGTGAATGGACTAGCACTTCTTACGAGCAGTACTTC
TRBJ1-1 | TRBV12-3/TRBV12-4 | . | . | CASTRGRFSEAFF | TGTGCCAGCACCCGCGGGAGGTTCTCTGAAGCTTTCTTT
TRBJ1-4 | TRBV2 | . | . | CASTLRDMAAVYATNEKLFF | TGTGCCAGCACCCTTCGGGATATGGCCGCGGTTTATGCAACTAATGAAAAACTGTTTTTT
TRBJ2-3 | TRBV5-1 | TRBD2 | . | CASSLALGLDTDTQYF | TGCGCCAGCAGCTTGGCCCTGGGACTAGACACAGATACGCAGTATTTT
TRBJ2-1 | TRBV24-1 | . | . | CATSAQDSSPQFF | TGTGCCACCAGTGCCCAGGACAGTTCGCCGCAGTTCTTC
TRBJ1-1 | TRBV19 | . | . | CASSIGPVGEAFF | TGTGCCAGTAGTATAGGGCCGGTCGGGGAAGCTTTCTTT
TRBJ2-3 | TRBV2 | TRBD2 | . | CASLAADTQYF | TGTGCCAGCCTAGCGGCAGATACGCAGTATTTT
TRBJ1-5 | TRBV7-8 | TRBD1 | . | CASSLATGDQPQHF | TGTGCCAGCAGCTTGGCGACAGGGGATCAGCCCCAGCATTTT
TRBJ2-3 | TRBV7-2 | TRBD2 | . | CASSLGWSGGGRDTQYF | TGTGCCAGCAGCTTAGGATGGAGCGGGGGGGGCAGAGATACGCAGTATTTT
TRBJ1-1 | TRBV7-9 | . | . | CASSSSRGGWLNTEAFF | TGTGCCAGCAGCTCGTCTAGGGGGGGTTGGTTGAACACTGAAGCTTTCTTT
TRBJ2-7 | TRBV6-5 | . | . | CASSSRTPAYEQYF | TGTGCCAGCAGTAGCCGGACACCTGCCTACGAGCAGTACTTC
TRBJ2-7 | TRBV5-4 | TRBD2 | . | CASSFLSGRRSYEQYF | TGTGCCAGCAGCTTCCTGAGCGGGAGGAGGTCCTACGAGCAGTACTTC
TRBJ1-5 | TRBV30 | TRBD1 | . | CASDSRQGGQPQHF | TGTGCCTCAGACTCAAGACAGGGGGGACAGCCCCAGCATTTT
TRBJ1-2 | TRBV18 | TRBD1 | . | CASSPTGGQGFESYTF | TGTGCCAGCTCACCAACGGGGGGACAGGGGTTTGAGAGCTACACCTTC
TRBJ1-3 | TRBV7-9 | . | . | CASSATGWNTIYF | TGTGCCAGCAGCGCCACAGGGTGGAACACCATATATTTT
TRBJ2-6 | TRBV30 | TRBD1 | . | CAWSVPRGPSGANVLTF | TGTGCCTGGAGTGTCCCCAGGGGGCCTTCTGGGGCCAACGTCCTGACTTTC
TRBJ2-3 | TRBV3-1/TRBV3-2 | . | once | CASSRYTLGQADTQYF | TGTGCCAGCAGCCGATACACCCTCGGTCAGGCAGATACGCAGTATTTT
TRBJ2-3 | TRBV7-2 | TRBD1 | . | CASSVGTGHSTDTQYF | TGTGCCAGCAGCGTCGGGACAGGGCATAGCACAGATACGCAGTATTTT
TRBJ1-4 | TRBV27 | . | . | CASRGGADYEKLFF | TGTGCCAGCAGAGGAGGGGCGGACTATGAAAAACTGTTTTTT
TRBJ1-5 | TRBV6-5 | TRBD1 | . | CASSYDREHQPQHF | TGTGCCAGCAGTTATGACAGGGAGCATCAGCCCCAGCATTTT
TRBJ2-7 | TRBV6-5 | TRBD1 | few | CALYRGLFEQYF | TGTGCCCTATACAGGGGGCTGTTCGAGCAGTACTTC
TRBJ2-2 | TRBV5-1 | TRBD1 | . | CASSFWRDRGRTGELFF | TGCGCCAGCAGCTTCTGGCGGGACAGGGGGCGGACCGGGGAGCTGTTTTTT
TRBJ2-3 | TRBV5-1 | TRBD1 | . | CASSLFPPGQEGDTQYF | TGCGCCAGCAGCTTGTTCCCCCCGGGACAGGAGGGAGATACGCAGTATTTT
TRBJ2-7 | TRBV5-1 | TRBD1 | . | CASSLRQGAYEQYF | TGCGCCAGCAGCCTAAGACAGGGAGCCTACGAGCAGTACTTC
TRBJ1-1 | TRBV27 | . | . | CASSLNRNTEAFF | TGTGCCAGCAGTTTGAACAGGAACACTGAAGCTTTCTTT
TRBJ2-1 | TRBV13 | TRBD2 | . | CASSSLAGGTYNEQFF | TGTGCCAGCAGCTCCCTAGCGGGAGGGACCTACAATGAGCAGTTCTTC
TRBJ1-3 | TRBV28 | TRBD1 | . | CASSLDRAFTGNTIYF | TGTGCCAGCAGTTTGGACAGGGCGTTCACTGGAAACACCATATATTTT
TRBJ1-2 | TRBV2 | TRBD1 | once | CASRNRGRRYGYTF | TGTGCCAGCAGGAACAGGGGCCGGCGTTATGGCTACACCTTC
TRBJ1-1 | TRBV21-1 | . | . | CASSETDPRAFF | TGTGCCAGCAGTGAAACTGACCCTAGGGCTTTCTTT
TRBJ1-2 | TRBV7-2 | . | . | CASEVNYGYTF | TGTGCCAGCGAGGTTAACTATGGCTACACCTTC
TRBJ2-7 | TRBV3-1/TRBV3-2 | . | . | CASSQAAGLGEQYF | TGTGCCAGCAGCCAAGCGGCGGGGCTGGGCGAGCAGTACTTC
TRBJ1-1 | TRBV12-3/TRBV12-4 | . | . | CASSLEPNTEAFF | TGTGCCAGCAGTTTAGAGCCGAACACTGAAGCTTTCTTT
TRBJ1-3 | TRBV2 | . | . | CASRSGRTTGNTIYF | TGTGCCAGCAGATCTGGCAGGACAACTGGAAACACCATATATTTT
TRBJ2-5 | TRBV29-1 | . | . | CSVDIGGGQETQYF | TGCAGCGTTGATATTGGTGGCGGGCAAGAGACCCAGTACTTC
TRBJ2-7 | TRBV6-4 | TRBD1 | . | CAGFYGTGNWPTYEQYF | TGTGCCGGATTTTACGGGACAGGGAACTGGCCTACCTACGAGCAGTACTTC
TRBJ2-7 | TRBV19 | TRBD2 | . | CASSNGLAGVYEQYF | TGTGCCAGTAGTAACGGACTAGCGGGAGTCTACGAGCAGTACTTC
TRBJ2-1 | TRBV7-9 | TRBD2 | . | CASSLFGGSYSYNEQFF | TGTGCCAGCAGCTTATTTGGCGGGAGTTACTCCTACAATGAGCAGTTCTTC
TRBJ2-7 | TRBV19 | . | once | CASSMVWGSGYEQYF | TGTGCCAGTAGTATGGTTTGGGGCTCCGGGTACGAGCAGTACTTC
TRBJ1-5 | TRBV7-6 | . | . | CASSLTVSNQPQHF | TGTGCCAGCAGCTTGACAGTTAGCAATCAGCCCCAGCATTTT
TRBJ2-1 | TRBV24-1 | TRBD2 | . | CATSDFGGGPYNEQFF | TGTGCCACCAGTGATTTCGGCGGGGGACCATACAATGAGCAGTTCTTC
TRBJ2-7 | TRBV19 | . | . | CASSEELSGALKYYEQYF | TGTGCCAGTAGCGAGGAGTTAAGCGGAGCGCTAAAGTATTACGAGCAGTACTTC
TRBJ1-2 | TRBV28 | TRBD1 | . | CASSLRTGGWSYTF | TGTGCCAGCAGCCTTCGGACAGGGGGTTGGAGCTACACCTTC
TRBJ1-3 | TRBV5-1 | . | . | CASSFGGTAGSGNTIYF | TGCGCCAGCAGCTTTGGGGGCACGGCCGGCTCTGGAAACACCATATATTTT
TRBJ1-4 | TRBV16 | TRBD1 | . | CASSQSNRGYMFF | TGTGCCAGCAGCCAATCTAACAGGGGTTACATGTTTTTT